This TCR beta chain came from a study of response to subunit inactivated influenza vaccine. Study findings and constraints: Few new T cells, the authors suggested, are recruited by each seasonal influenza vaccination.

This clonotype was seen only a few times. Antigen: not known. TCRdb passed the RT-PCR reads through MiXCR, listing each CDR3 protein once. This sample carries 150,000 to 200,000 distinct CDR3 sequences, approximately 11% of them seen once, and the ten largest clones take roughly a third. This specimen was CD8+ T cells sorted from PBMCs, taken approximately 25 months after vaccination. This receptor was obtained from a man between 45 and 75 years old who received an inactivated influenza vaccine.

The CDR3 protein is CASGGTEETQYF. CDR3 sequence (DNA): TGTGCTAGCGGAGGTACGGAAGAGACCCAGTACTTC. The chain carries TRBV12-5 and TRBJ2-5; TRBD2 is a possible D gene (5 bases). Trimming cost V 9 bases and J 3 bases, with 11 bases left between them. Per the germline V gene, CDR1 is LGHNT and CDR2 is FRNRAP. The CDR3 is 12 residues long.